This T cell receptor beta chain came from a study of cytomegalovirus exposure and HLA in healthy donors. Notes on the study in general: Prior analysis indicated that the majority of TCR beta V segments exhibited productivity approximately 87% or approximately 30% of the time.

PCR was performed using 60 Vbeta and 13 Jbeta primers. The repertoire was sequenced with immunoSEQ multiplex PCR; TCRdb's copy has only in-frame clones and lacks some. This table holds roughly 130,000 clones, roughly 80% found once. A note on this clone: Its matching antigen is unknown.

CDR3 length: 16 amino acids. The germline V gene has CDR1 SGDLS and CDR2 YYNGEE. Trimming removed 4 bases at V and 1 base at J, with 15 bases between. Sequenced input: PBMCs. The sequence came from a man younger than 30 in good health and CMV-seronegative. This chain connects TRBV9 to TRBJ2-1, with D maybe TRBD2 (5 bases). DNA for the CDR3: TGTGCCAGCAGCCCTCGGACGGAGGATTCCTACAATGAGCAGTTCTTC. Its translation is CASSPRTEDSYNEQFF.